Detailed here is one T cell receptor (beta chain). The antigen is not known. The sample comes from a study of shared clonotypes between healthy human individuals. This CDR3 region has 13 residues. Germline V CDR1 and CDR2: MNHEY, SMNVEV (reference sequence). V was shortened by 3 bases and J by 7 bases, with 10 bases between the two germline ends. General study findings and limits: For naive CD4 cells, 5% to 6.5% of clonotypes were shared across a few donors. Generation probabilities were higher for clonotypes shared across all four sorted-subset donors than for unshared ones.

TCRdb's copy holds only in-frame clones and misses some; the assay was immunoSEQ multiplex PCR. Found here are around 2.1 million clones, under 95% of them singletons; the top ten hold more than 1.5%. CD45RO negativity and positive selection for CCR7 defined naive CD8 cells, a population that excluded terminally differentiated effector memory CD45RA+ cells. Donors had no recently reported acute infections or vaccinations and were HIV-negative. All the donors were Caucasian adults who lived in Nashville, Tennessee. The source of this sequence is a man aged 18 to 29 in good health. Some clones in this sample may be carry-over from other donors' samples. The V and J genes are TRBV27 and TRBJ2-1, with D maybe TRBD1 (6 bases). Sequenced input: naive CD8+ T cells from PBMCs. The CDR3 spells CASSLDSRNEQFF. In DNA form, the CDR3 reads TGTGCCAGCAGTTTGGACAGTAGGAATGAGCAGTTCTTC.